These 22 T cell receptor beta chains were all obtained from the same sample, sequenced in a study of T-cell reconstitution after alpha-beta-depleted transplantation in children. TCRbeta library construction was performed incorporating unique molecular identifiers. TCRdb processed the PCR reads anew with MiXCR; each CDR3 protein has one entry. The sample lists around 600,000 distinct CDR3 sequences; 23% were seen once. Sequencing used PBMCs, mostly from graft donor cells, obtained 360 days after TCRalphabeta/CD19-depleted stem cell transplant. These receptors were obtained from a boy younger than two who had a stem cell transplant for acute myeloid leukemia, so the T cells may come from the graft donor.

The chain links TRBV6-1 to TRBJ1-1; maybe TRBD1 (5 bases). With 8 bases removed from V and 6 bases from J, the gap between germline ends came to 22 bases. CDR1 is MNHNS and CDR2 is SASEGT in the germline V gene. The CDR3 loop spans 15 amino acids. This chain's CDR3 is CASAKGSRGRSEAFF. CDR3 in DNA: TGTGCCAGCGCCAAGGGGTCAAGGGGAAGGTCTGAAGCTTTCTTT.

This clonotype was recorded at least ten times. The V call is TRBV29-1, the J call TRBJ1-1, with a weak D call TRBD1 (6 bases). Looked up from germline, CDR1 is SQVTM and CDR2 is ANQGSEA. This CDR3 has 14 amino acids. V was shortened by 6 bases and J by 1 base, with 15 bases between the two germline ends. The CDR3 nucleotides read TGCAGCGTGGACTGGACAGCGCGGAACACTGAAGCTTTCTTT. Amino acids: CSVDWTARNTEAFF.

The CDR3 nucleotides are TGCGCCAGCAGCCAAGAGGGGGACAGCTACAAAAACACCATATATTTT. Its translation is CASSQEGDSYKNTIYF. The chain recombines TRBV4-3 with TRBJ1-3, with 7 bases fitting TRBD1. Germline CDR1 LGHNA, CDR2 YSLEER. With 0 bases clipped from V and 6 bases from J, the junction kept 8 bases outside the gene matches. The CDR3 sequence is 16 residues long.

This chain links TRBV19 with TRBJ1-3, with D tentatively TRBD1 (5 bases). The CDR3 has 14 amino acids. V gave up 8 bases and J gave up 0 bases, with 11 bases separating them. Germline V gene sequence: CDR1 LNHDA, CDR2 SQIVND (reference sequence). The CDR3 nucleotides are TGTGCCAGTGGCGGGGCGTACTCTGGAAACACCATATATTTT. It yields the protein CASGGAYSGNTIYF. The whole variable domain, filled in from reference TRBV19 and TRBJ1-3, reads DGGITQSPKYLFRKEGQNVTLSCEQNLNHDAMYWYRQDPGQGLRLIYYSQIVNDFQKGDIAEGYSVSREKKESFPLTVTSAQKNPTAFYLCASGGAYSGNTIYFGEGSWLTVV.

This clonotype was seen only a few times. CDR3 nucleotide sequence: TGTGCCAGCAGTGAAGGAGGCCAGGGGTTCTACGAGCAGTACTTC. Amino acids: CASSEGGQGFYEQYF. The chain combines TRBV25-1 with TRBJ2-7, with D maybe TRBD1 (6 bases). V lost 2 bases, J lost 3 bases, and 14 bases lay in between. The CDR3 is made up of 15 amino acids. CDR1 is MGHDK, CDR2 SYGVNS, per germline.

This clonotype was picked up many times. V gene TRBV10-3 combines with J gene TRBJ2-3; 10 bases match TRBD2. V was pared by 4 bases and J by 2 bases, with 9 bases of the junction left unmatched. In germline, CDR1 is ENHRY, CDR2 SYGVKD. This CDR3 is 17 amino acids long. Here the CDR3 reads CAISAASGGAPTDTQYF. The CDR3 DNA follows: TGTGCCATCAGTGCGGCCAGCGGGGGGGCCCCCACAGATACGCAGTATTTT.

This clonotype was seen a few times. This may be a read error: a much more frequent sequence differs by one nucleotide. The chain links TRBV20-1 to TRBJ2-7; 10 bases agree with TRBD2. CDR3 length: 14 amino acids. The junction had 5 bases not matched to a gene; V was cut back by 5 bases and J by 1 base. Per germline, CDR1 DFQATT and CDR2 SNEGSKA (reference sequence). In nucleotides, the CDR3 is TGCAGTGCTGGGACTAGCGTTAGATCCTACGAGCAGTACTTC. Its translation: CSAGTSVRSYEQYF.

This clonotype has only a few counts. This chain links TRBV7-6 with TRBJ2-7; D uncertain. The CDR3 loop spans 14 amino acids. CDR1 and CDR2 (germline): SGHVS, FNYEAQ. V shed 5 bases and J shed 2 bases, with 13 bases lying between them. The CDR3 region is CASSPSQNPYEQYF. The CDR3 coding sequence is TGTGCCAGCAGCCCTAGTCAGAATCCCTACGAGCAGTACTTC.

A few counts support this clonotype. This chain connects TRBV5-1 to TRBJ1-1; D is undetermined. The CDR3 sequence is 15 residues long. V lost 0 bases to trimming and J lost 0 bases, with 9 bases between them. Germline V gene data show CDR1 as SGHRS and CDR2 as YFSETQ. The DNA for the CDR3 is TGCGCCAGCAGCTTGGCACCCCCAGTGAACACTGAAGCTTTCTTT. Protein sequence: CASSLAPPVNTEAFF.

The sample holds many counts of this clonotype. The V gene is TRBV20-1, the J gene TRBJ1-3, with a weak D call TRBD1 (5 bases). This CDR3 comprises 14 residues. Germline loops: CDR1 DFQATT, CDR2 SNEGSKA (reference sequence). Deletions cut 2 bases from V and 0 bases from J, with 8 bases between. CDR3 residues: CSARQGASGNTIYF. DNA for the CDR3: TGCAGTGCTAGACAGGGCGCCTCTGGAAACACCATATATTTT.

V is TRBV11-2 and J is TRBJ2-1; 7 bases fit TRBD2. The germline CDR1 and CDR2 sequences are SGHAT and FQNNGV. After removal of 3 bases from V and 0 bases from J, the junction contained 5 bases not matched to a gene. The CDR3 runs to 16 residues. The CDR3 sequence: CASSFPGGSSYNEQFF. In DNA form, the CDR3 reads TGTGCCAGCAGCTTTCCCGGGGGGAGCTCCTACAATGAGCAGTTCTTC. Variable domain in full (rest from reference TRBV11-2 and TRBJ2-1): EAGVAQSPRYKIIEKRQSVAFWCNPISGHATLYWYQQILGQGPKLLIQFQNNGVVDDSQLPKDRFSAERLKGVDSTLKIQPAKLEDSAVYLCASSFPGGSSYNEQFFGPGTRLTVL.

With regard to this clonotype: Germline is not matched at one junction end, which may reflect a read error. The chain links TRBV10-3 to TRBJ2-5, with D possibly being TRBD1 or TRBD2 (5 bases each). The CDR3 is 17 residues long. CDR1 is ENHRY and CDR2 is SYGVKD in the germline V gene. CDR3 DNA sequence: TGTGCCATCAGTGAGTCTGCAGGGAGTATTTTTGAAGAGACCCAGTACTTT. It specifies CAISESAGSIFEETQYF.

In DNA form, the CDR3 reads TGCGCCAGCAGCTTGAAGGTTGGGTTGAACACTGAAGCTTTCTTT. Its translation is CASSLKVGLNTEAFF. This chain joins TRBV5-1 and TRBJ1-1, with D unresolved. This CDR3 is built from 15 residues. The V gene lost 1 base and the J gene lost 0 bases, with 10 bases spanning the gap. Germline V gives CDR1 SGHRS, CDR2 YFSETQ.

This rearrangement joins TRBV2 to TRBJ2-7; TRBD2 matches at 10 bases. Unmatched junction bases numbered 15, after V lost 7 bases and J lost 0 bases. Germline CDR1 and CDR2: SNHLY and FYNNEI. The CDR3 runs 18 residues. The CDR3: CASNLQREGTPSSYEQYV. The CDR3 DNA is TGTGCCAGCAACTTGCAGCGGGAGGGGACCCCTAGCTCCTACGAGCAGTACGTC.

This clonotype showed up many times. V gene TRBV20-1 combines with J gene TRBJ1-6, with D possibly matching TRBD1 (6 bases). Germline V gives CDR1 DFQATT, CDR2 SNEGSKA (reference sequence). The CDR3 consists of 14 residues. Trimming took off 6 bases at V and 14 bases at J, with 23 bases between the two ends. The CDR3 DNA is TGCAGTGCCCTCGTCCTTATTGGGGGCCCTTCCCTCCACTTT. This gives the protein CSALVLIGGPSLHF.

This clonotype was found a few times. The rearrangement links TRBV20-1 to TRBJ2-1; 12 nucleotides match TRBD2. Germline V CDR1 and CDR2: DFQATT, SNEGSKA (reference sequence). This CDR3 has 16 amino acids. Losses at the gene ends were 1 base for V and 7 bases for J; bases not matched to a gene: 8. CDR3 residues: CSARVGLAGGQNEQFF. CDR3 in DNA: TGCAGTGCTAGAGTCGGGCTAGCGGGGGGGCAGAATGAGCAGTTCTTC.

This clonotype was recorded many times. The chain employs TRBV27 and TRBJ2-1; 10 bases map to TRBD1. This CDR3 has 17 amino acids. Per the germline V gene, CDR1 is MNHEY and CDR2 is SMNVEV (reference sequence). Unmatched junction bases numbered 13, after V lost 4 bases and J lost 7 bases. This CDR3 reads CASSSRWDRGKRNEQFF. The CDR3 DNA sequence: TGTGCCAGCAGTTCTAGATGGGACAGGGGAAAGCGGAATGAGCAGTTCTTC.

This clonotype was seen a handful of times. The V gene is TRBV10-3, the J gene TRBJ2-2; 10 bases agree with TRBD1. V gave up 7 bases and J gave up 3 bases; unmatched junction bases: 5. The CDR3 totals 15 residues. Germline CDR1 and CDR2: ENHRY and SYGVKD. CDR3 sequence: CAIKPGQGYTGELFF. CDR3 DNA sequence: TGTGCCATCAAACCGGGACAGGGGTACACCGGGGAGCTGTTTTTT.

The V and J genes are TRBV6-1 and TRBJ2-7; 9 bases line up with TRBD1. With V trimmed by 5 bases and J by 1 base, 12 bases remained unmatched. Germline V gene data show CDR1 as MNHNS and CDR2 as SASEGT. The CDR3 consists of 17 residues. The CDR3 here is CASSKPSHRGQSYEQYF. The CDR3 bases are TGTGCCAGCAGTAAACCCTCACACAGGGGGCAATCCTACGAGCAGTACTTC.

This clonotype turned up a few times. The rearrangement uses TRBV11-2 and TRBJ2-1; the D gene is possibly TRBD2 (6 bases). V was cut by 5 bases and J by 6 bases, with 26 bases left in between. The germline V gene encodes CDR1 SGHAT and CDR2 FQNNGV. This CDR3 is built from 18 residues. The CDR3 protein is CASSRRGPGTPRSNEQFF. CDR3 sequence (DNA): TGTGCCAGCAGCCGTAGGGGACCCGGGACTCCCCGGAGCAATGAGCAGTTCTTC.

This clonotype showed up many times. The genes are TRBV12-3 or TRBV12-4 and TRBJ2-2; D uncertain. This CDR3 has 16 amino acids. V was trimmed by 1 base and J by 4 bases, leaving 13 bases between them. The CDR3 DNA sequence: TGTGCCAGCAGTTTAGACACCCCGAGGAGCACCGGGGAGCTGTTTTTT. Residues: CASSLDTPRSTGELFF.

This clonotype showed up many times. The CDR3 DNA reads as TGTGCCAGCAGCTTAAGTGTGGAGGTTATGGAGACCCAGTACTTC. Its translation: CASSLSVEVMETQYF. This sequence joins TRBV7-2 and TRBJ2-5; D is perhaps TRBD2 (5 bases). CDR1 and CDR2 from the germline V gene are SGHTA and FQGNSA. The length of the CDR3 is 15 residues. V lost 2 bases, J lost 5 bases, and 15 bases lay in between. The full variable domain, in which reference TRBV7-2 and TRBJ2-5 provide the parts outside the CDR3, is GAGVSQSPSNKVTEKGKDVELRCDPISGHTALYWYRQSLGQGLEFLIYFQGNSAPDKSGLPSDRFSAERTGGSVSTLTIQRTQQEDSAVYLCASSLSVEVMETQYFGPGTRLLVL.